Shown below are 18 T cell receptor beta chains from a single sample sequenced in a study of blood T cell repertoires in COVID-19. Using immunoSEQ multiplex PCR, the repertoire was profiled, and TCRdb retains in-frame clones only, with some absent. The data contain a few hundred thousand clones, roughly 90% of them singletons. Sequencing was done on a sample of PBMCs or T cells enriched from blood (not recorded which). Source of these receptors: a woman in her 40s who had recovered from COVID-19.

The chain has TRBV21-1 and TRBJ2-3; TRBD2 is the table's D call, not checked against the DNA. TRBV21-1 is an annotated pseudogene. This CDR3 has 24 amino acids. CDR3 sequence (DNA): TGTGCCAGCAGCAAGGGGGACTTTGTGGCCACCGGGCCCGGGACCCGCTTTAACACAGATACGCAGTATTTT. Encoded protein: CASSKGDFVATGPGTRFNTDTQYF.

The chain has TRBV6-4 and TRBJ2-5; 8 nucleotides agree with TRBD2. The CDR3 extends over 15 amino acids. The V gene's germline CDR1 is MRHNA and CDR2 SNTAGT. Unmatched junction bases numbered 9, after V lost 4 bases and J lost 5 bases. CDR3: CASSVPRGGCETQYF. CDR3 coding DNA: TGTGCCAGCAGTGTCCCACGGGGGGGTTGTGAGACCCAGTACTTC.

This clone is a singleton in its sample. In DNA form, the CDR3 reads TGTGCCAGCACCCCTTACGGGGGGAACTATGGCTACACCTTC. It is translated as CASTPYGGNYGYTF. J is TRBJ1-2 and V is TRBV9; D may be TRBD1 (5 bases). Trimming took off 6 bases at V and 2 bases at J, with 14 bases between the two ends. This CDR3 has 14 residues. The germline V gene encodes CDR1 SGDLS and CDR2 YYNGEE. Variable domain in full (rest from reference TRBV9 and TRBJ1-2): DSGVTQTPKHLITATGQRVTLRCSPRSGDLSVYWYQQSLDQGLQFLIQYYNGEERAKGNILERFSAQQFPDLHSELNLSSLELGDSALYFCASTPYGGNYGYTFGSGTRLTVV.

The chain carries TRBV5-1 and TRBJ2-1; D ambiguous. The CDR3 is made up of 11 amino acids. CDR1 and CDR2 from the germline V gene are SGHRS and YFSETQ. V shed 0 bases and J shed 10 bases, with 5 bases lying between them. The CDR3 loop is CASSLGEEQFF. CDR3 sequence (DNA): TGCGCCAGCAGCTTGGGAGAGGAGCAGTTCTTC.

The chain joins TRBV19 to TRBJ1-4, with 7 bases aligning to TRBD1. With V trimmed by 4 bases and J by 7 bases, 6 bases remained unmatched. Germline V lookup: CDR1 LNHDA, CDR2 SQIVND (reference sequence). CDR3 length: 14 amino acids. CDR3 amino acids: CASSTRRDSEKLFF. As DNA, the CDR3 is TGTGCCAGTAGTACACGCCGGGACAGTGAAAAACTGTTTTTT. The variable domain in full, with the rest retrieved from reference TRBV19 and TRBJ1-4, is DGGITQSPKYLFRKEGQNVTLSCEQNLNHDAMYWYRQDPGQGLRLIYYSQIVNDFQKGDIAEGYSVSREKKESFPLTVTSAQKNPTAFYLCASSTRRDSEKLFFGSGTQLSVL.

About this clone: Compared with germline, one end of the junction differs, possibly owing to a read error. The chain is built from TRBV7-7 and TRBJ2-2; no clear D. CDR1 is SSHAT and CDR2 is FNYEAQ in the germline V gene (reference sequence). The CDR3 sequence is 14 residues long. In nucleotides, the CDR3 is TGTGCTAGCAGCTTCGCTAGAAACACCGGGGAGCTGTTTTTT. Translated, it gives CASSFARNTGELFF.

The CDR3 region has the DNA TGTGCCAGCAGTTTCTCGCGGGAGGCCTACAATGAGCAGTTCTTC. Residues: CASSFSREAYNEQFF. This chain joins TRBV27 and TRBJ2-1; 8 positions match TRBD2. CDR1 and CDR2 (germline): MNHEY, SMNVEV (reference sequence). V gave up 3 bases and J gave up 2 bases; unmatched junction bases: 3. The CDR3 has 15 amino acids.

V and J are TRBV24-1 and TRBJ2-1; the match to TRBD1 covers 9 bases. This CDR3 is built from 17 residues. V trimming: 3 bases; J trimming: 4 bases; junction bases outside the gene matches: 9. Germline loops: CDR1 KGHDR, CDR2 SFDVKD. The CDR3 spells CATSDGTQGARYNEQFF. CDR3 nucleotide sequence: TGTGCCACCAGTGATGGGACACAGGGGGCGCGATACAATGAGCAGTTCTTC.

This chain connects TRBV11-3 to TRBJ2-1; D is ambiguous. The CDR3 has 14 residues. V lost 1 base, J lost 5 bases, and 9 bases lay in between. Germline-derived CDR1 and CDR2 are SGHNT and YENEEA. CDR3 in amino acids: CASSLAIRDNEQFF. The CDR3 coding sequence is TGTGCCAGCAGCTTAGCGATACGGGACAATGAGCAGTTCTTC.

This chain uses TRBV24-1 with TRBJ2-1, with D tentatively TRBD2 (6 bases). This CDR3 is built from 13 residues. Germline lookup yields CDR1 KGHDR and CDR2 SFDVKD. V was shortened by 2 bases and J by 9 bases, with 10 bases between the two germline ends. The CDR3 spells CATSDWDLGEQFF. Here the CDR3 DNA reads TGTGCCACCAGTGATTGGGACTTGGGTGAGCAGTTCTTC.

A note on this clone: Within the sample, other DNA sequences also encode this same CDR3. This rearrangement joins TRBV7-2 to TRBJ2-7; tentative D call: TRBD1 (6 bases). The CDR3 runs 14 residues. The V end lost 1 base, the J end lost 4 bases, and 11 bases lay between the germline ends. CDR1 and CDR2 (germline): SGHTA, FQGNSA. This CDR3 reads CASSLGRGSYEQYF. CDR3 DNA sequence: TGTGCCAGCAGCTTAGGCAGGGGAAGTTACGAGCAGTACTTC. The full variable domain, in which reference TRBV7-2 and TRBJ2-7 provide the parts outside the CDR3, is GAGVSQSPSNKVTEKGKDVELRCDPISGHTALYWYRQSLGQGLEFLIYFQGNSAPDKSGLPSDRFSAERTGGSVSTLTIQRTQQEDSAVYLCASSLGRGSYEQYFGPGTRLTVT.

The chain carries TRBV24-1 and TRBJ2-7; 10 bases are a match to TRBD2. V shed 0 bases, J shed 2 bases, and the junction held 6 bases outside the gene matches. CDR1 and CDR2 (germline): KGHDR, SFDVKD. The CDR3 length is 17 residues. CDR3 bases: TGTGCCACCAGTGATTTGCTAGCGGGAGTTATCCCCTACGAGCAGTACTTC. Translated: CATSDLLAGVIPYEQYF.

The V gene is TRBV3-1 (or the pseudogene TRBV3-2), the J gene TRBJ1-1; TRBD1 matches at 9 bases. The CDR3 contains 16 residues. The V segment lost 0 bases and the J segment 12 bases; nucleotides outside the gene matches: 14. Germline-derived CDR1 and CDR2 are LGHDT and YNNKEL (reference sequence). The CDR3 region has the DNA TGTGCCAGCAGCCAAGAAGATCTAGGCGGACAGGGGTTATCTTTCTTT. Translation gives CASSQEDLGGQGLSFF.

The rearrangement uses TRBV6-5 and TRBJ2-2; D is unclear. Trimming removed 6 bases at V and 1 base at J, with 9 bases between. This CDR3 has 14 amino acids. Germline assignment: CDR1 MNHEY and CDR2 SVGAGI. The CDR3 loop is CASSRAGNTGELFF. The CDR3 DNA reads TGTGCCAGCAGCCGCGCAGGGAACACCGGGGAGCTGTTTTTT.

The chain uses TRBV7-2 and TRBJ1-3, with D maybe TRBD1 (5 bases). CDR1 SGHTA and CDR2 FQGNSA come from the germline V gene. The CDR3 runs to 15 residues. Trimming pared 7 bases from V and 0 bases from J, leaving 13 bases between. The CDR3 loop is CASTSGALSGNTIYF. The CDR3 DNA follows: TGTGCCAGCACCTCTGGGGCTCTCTCTGGAAACACCATATATTTT.

This clone was observed a single time. The V and J genes are TRBV7-6 and TRBJ2-7; D is uncertain. The CDR3 is made up of 15 amino acids. Germline V lookup: CDR1 SGHVS, CDR2 FNYEAQ. V was clipped by 0 bases and J by 2 bases, with 11 bases between them. CDR3 region: CASSLAPGSAYEQYF. The CDR3 region has the DNA TGTGCCAGCAGCTTAGCGCCCGGGTCCGCCTACGAGCAGTACTTC.

The rearrangement joins TRBV2 to TRBJ1-3, with D hard to call. The V gene lost 1 base and the J gene lost 0 bases, with 10 bases spanning the gap. The CDR3 spans 16 residues. The germline V gene has CDR1 SNHLY and CDR2 FYNNEI. CDR3 amino acids: CASSEVNRISGNTIYF. The CDR3 bases are TGTGCCAGCAGTGAAGTTAACAGAATCTCTGGAAACACCATATATTTT.

This chain joins TRBV5-5 and TRBJ1-5; D remains unclear. Germline V CDR1 and CDR2: SGHKS, YYEKEE (reference sequence). The length of the CDR3 is 16 residues. Trimming left V 0 bases short and J 4 bases short, with 14 bases between. The CDR3 bases are TGTGCCAGCAGCTTGGATGCCGGGTTCGGAAATCAGCCCCAGCATTTT. Encoded protein: CASSLDAGFGNQPQHF. Drawing the rest from reference TRBV5-5 and TRBJ1-5, the complete variable domain is DAGVTQSPTHLIKTRGQQVTLRCSPISGHKSVSWYQQVLGQGPQFIFQYYEKEERGRGNFPDRFSARQFPNYSSELNVNALLLGDSALYLCASSLDAGFGNQPQHFGDGTRLSIL.